This T cell receptor (beta chain) is drawn from a study of shared clonotypes between healthy human individuals. Overall study context: A few men and two women, aged 18 to 49, were donors.

Sorted-subset replicate PCR reactions contained roughly 200 ng DNA, corresponding to some 28,000 T cell genomes. Method: immunoSEQ multiplex PCR; TCRdb's copy keeps in-frame clones and lacks some. The sample records about 2 million clones, 85% to 95% being singletons. CDR1 is SSHAT and CDR2 is FNYEAQ in the germline V gene (reference sequence). This CDR3 spans 13 amino acids. For this clone: A junction boundary mismatches the germline segment, possibly from a read error.

Sequencing used naive CD4+ T cells sorted from blood. Noted subset: CD45RA+ positively selected. This chain connects TRBV7-7 to TRBJ2-2, with D possibly TRBD2 on 6 matching bases. The sequence was obtained from a man aged 18 to 29 in good health. CDR3 sequence reads: CASSNPTSRELFF. The DNA for the CDR3 is TGTGCTAGCAGCAACCCTACTAGCAGGGAGCTGTTTTTT.